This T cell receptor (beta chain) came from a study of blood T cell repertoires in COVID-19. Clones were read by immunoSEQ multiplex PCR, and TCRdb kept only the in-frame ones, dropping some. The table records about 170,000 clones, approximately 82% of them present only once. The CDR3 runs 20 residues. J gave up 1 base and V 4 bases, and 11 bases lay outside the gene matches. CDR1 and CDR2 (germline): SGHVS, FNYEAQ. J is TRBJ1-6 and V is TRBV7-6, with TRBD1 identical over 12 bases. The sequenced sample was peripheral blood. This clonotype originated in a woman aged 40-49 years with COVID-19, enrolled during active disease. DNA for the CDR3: TGTGCCAGCAGCTCTCAACCCGGGACAGGGGGCGGATCCTATAATTCACCCCTCCACTTT. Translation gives CASSSQPGTGGGSYNSPLHF.